This paragraph reports one TCR beta chain. The data originate from a study of OX40 agonist ivuxolimab in advanced cancers. The data were produced by immunoSEQ multiplex PCR, yet TCRdb's version contains in-frame clones alone and is incomplete. Among some 60,000 clones, roughly nine tenths were seen once, and the ten largest hold 18%. The receptor was derived from an adult with an advanced solid tumor such as melanoma, head and neck, liver or kidney cancer. The material was CD4+ or CD8+ T cells sorted from blood, obtained in a trial of the OX40 agonist ivuxolimab.

The CDR3 here is CASSLGSNEQYF. CDR3 DNA: TGTGCCAGCAGCCTTGGAAGCAACGAGCAGTACTTC. The chain links TRBV5-8 to TRBJ2-7; D remains ambiguous. Deletions cut 4 bases from V and 5 bases from J, with 10 bases between. The CDR3 has 12 amino acids. Germline V gives CDR1 SGHTS, CDR2 YDEGEE. Drawing the rest from reference TRBV5-8 and TRBJ2-7, the complete variable domain is EAGVTQSPTHLIKTRGQQATLRCSPISGHTSVYWYQQALGLGLQFLLWYDEGEERNRGNFPPRFSGRQFPNYSSELNVNALELEDSALYLCASSLGSNEQYFGPGTRLTVT.